Listed below are T cell receptor beta chains from one sample, sequenced in a study of Tregs in tolerant kidney transplant recipients. TCRdb's copy holds only in-frame clones and misses some; the assay was immunoSEQ multiplex PCR. The sample has 35,000 to 55,000 clones, roughly 89% seen once. The specimen sequenced was Tregs from blood. These receptors all come from a human donor in good health. Each CDR3 is given with its conserved first and last residue. The D gene is left open where the match is weak. Where a row states a size, it is once, few, many or the class of an expanded clone; other rows omit it.

clone size: few
D gene: TRBD2
V gene: TRBV5-1
J gene: TRBJ2-5
CDR3 DNA: TGCGCCAGCCGGGAGGACGCGGAGACCCAGTACTTC
CDR3 protein: CASREDAETQYF

clone size: NA
D gene: NA
V gene: TRBV4-2
J gene: TRBJ2-2
CDR3 DNA: TGTGCCAGCAGCCAAGTCAGGCTAGCTTTTTCGGACACCGGGGAGCTGTTTTTT
CDR3 protein: CASSQVRLAFSDTGELFF

clone size: NA
D gene: NA
V gene: TRBV5-1
J gene: TRBJ2-7
CDR3 DNA: TGCGCCAGCAGCTTGGGACCAGCGGGTGGGGAGCAGTACTTC
CDR3 protein: CASSLGPAGGEQYF

clone size: NA
D gene: NA
V gene: TRBV19
J gene: TRBJ2-3
CDR3 DNA: TGTGCCAGTAGTATACGTTGGGGCACAGATACGCAGTATTTT
CDR3 protein: CASSIRWGTDTQYF

clone size: NA
D gene: NA
V gene: TRBV18
J gene: TRBJ2-5
CDR3 DNA: TGTGCCAGCTCAACTTACCCCGGGGCAGAGACCCAGTACTTC
CDR3 protein: CASSTYPGAETQYF

clone size: NA
D gene: TRBD2
V gene: TRBV5-1
J gene: TRBJ2-2
CDR3 DNA: TGCGCCAGCTTTTTCCGGCCAGCGGGGGGCCCGAACACCGGGGAGCTGTTTTTT
CDR3 protein: CASFFRPAGGPNTGELFF

clone size: NA
D gene: NA
V gene: TRBV30
J gene: TRBJ1-3
CDR3 DNA: TGTGCCTGGACGCTTCAGACCTCTGGAAACACCATATATTTT
CDR3 protein: CAWTLQTSGNTIYF

clone size: NA
D gene: NA
V gene: TRBV2
J gene: TRBJ1-2
CDR3 DNA: TGTGCCAGCAGTGAATTAATCCGGCGGGATGGCTACACCTTC
CDR3 protein: CASSELIRRDGYTF

clone size: NA
D gene: TRBD1
V gene: TRBV18
J gene: TRBJ2-5
CDR3 DNA: TGTGCCAGCTCACCAACGACAGGGGAGGAGACCCAGTACTTC
CDR3 protein: CASSPTTGEETQYF

clone size: NA
D gene: NA
V gene: TRBV18
J gene: TRBJ1-4
CDR3 DNA: TGTGCCAGCTCACCTCTACAGGGACCTAATGAAAAACTGTTTTTT
CDR3 protein: CASSPLQGPNEKLFF

clone size: NA
D gene: NA
V gene: TRBV5-4
J gene: TRBJ2-1
CDR3 DNA: TGTGCCAGCAGCTCCCGGGGGAGTGAGCAGTTCTTC
CDR3 protein: CASSSRGSEQFF

clone size: few
D gene: TRBD2
V gene: TRBV14
J gene: TRBJ2-7
CDR3 DNA: TGTGCCAGCAGCCAATCCGCGGGAGAGGTAGAGCAGTACTTC
CDR3 protein: CASSQSAGEVEQYF

clone size: NA
D gene: NA
V gene: TRBV5-4
J gene: TRBJ2-1
CDR3 DNA: TGTGCCAGCCGCCCTGTCGGGCGGAGCAATGAGCAGTTCTTC
CDR3 protein: CASRPVGRSNEQFF

clone size: NA
D gene: TRBD1
V gene: TRBV11-2
J gene: TRBJ1-6
CDR3 DNA: TGTGCCAGCGGGGGACAGCGAAATTCACCCCTCCACTTT
CDR3 protein: CASGGQRNSPLHF

clone size: NA
D gene: NA
V gene: TRBV7-6
J gene: TRBJ1-1
CDR3 DNA: TGTGCCAGCAGCTCCCAGCGGGACACTGAAGCTTTCTTT
CDR3 protein: CASSSQRDTEAFF

clone size: NA
D gene: NA
V gene: TRBV6-1
J gene: TRBJ1-4
CDR3 DNA: TGTGCCAGCAGTGAAAAGAGACAGTCGTATGAAAAACTGTTTTTT
CDR3 protein: CASSEKRQSYEKLFF

clone size: NA
D gene: NA
V gene: TRBV29-1
J gene: TRBJ2-3
CDR3 DNA: TGCAGCGTTGGTCCGACGCTAGATACGCAGTATTTT
CDR3 protein: CSVGPTLDTQYF

clone size: NA
D gene: TRBD1
V gene: TRBV25-1
J gene: TRBJ2-1
CDR3 DNA: TGTGCCAGCAGTACTCTCGGACAGGGTGGGTCCTACAATGAGCAGTTCTTC
CDR3 protein: CASSTLGQGGSYNEQFF

clone size: NA
D gene: TRBD1
V gene: TRBV2
J gene: TRBJ2-7
CDR3 DNA: TGTGCCAGCAGTATCCAGGGGGCGAAGACCGAGCAGTACTTC
CDR3 protein: CASSIQGAKTEQYF

clone size: NA
D gene: TRBD2
V gene: TRBV6-1
J gene: TRBJ2-6
CDR3 DNA: TGTGCCAGCAGTGACAGACTAGCGGGAGGTGGGGCCAACGTCCTGACTTTC
CDR3 protein: CASSDRLAGGGANVLTF

clone size: NA
D gene: NA
V gene: TRBV14
J gene: TRBJ1-2
CDR3 DNA: TGTGCCAGCAGCTCCTCGACAGGAAACTATGGCTACACCTTC
CDR3 protein: CASSSSTGNYGYTF

clone size: NA
D gene: NA
V gene: TRBV4-2
J gene: TRBJ1-2
CDR3 DNA: TGTGCCAGCAGCCAAGATAGCAGGACATGGTATGGCTACACCTTC
CDR3 protein: CASSQDSRTWYGYTF

clone size: NA
D gene: NA
V gene: TRBV6-1
J gene: TRBJ2-7
CDR3 DNA: TGTGCCACCACTAGCCTATCCCCCTACGAGCAGTACTTC
CDR3 protein: CATTSLSPYEQYF

clone size: NA
D gene: NA
V gene: TRBV9
J gene: TRBJ1-2
CDR3 DNA: TGTGCCAGCAGCGTGACAGAGATTAACTATGGCTACACCTTC
CDR3 protein: CASSVTEINYGYTF

clone size: NA
D gene: NA
V gene: TRBV5-5
J gene: TRBJ1-4
CDR3 DNA: TGTGCCAGCAACCCATGGGGGGCGGGCGAAAAACTGTTTTTT
CDR3 protein: CASNPWGAGEKLFF

clone size: NA
D gene: TRBD1
V gene: TRBV7-9
J gene: TRBJ1-2
CDR3 DNA: TGTGCCAGCAGCGGACAGGTCTATGGCTACACCTTC
CDR3 protein: CASSGQVYGYTF

clone size: NA
D gene: NA
V gene: TRBV30
J gene: TRBJ1-1
CDR3 DNA: TGTGCCTGGAGTGCAACCCGCGGTGACACTGAAGCTTTCTTT
CDR3 protein: CAWSATRGDTEAFF

clone size: NA
D gene: TRBD2
V gene: TRBV6-6
J gene: TRBJ2-7
CDR3 DNA: TGTGCCAGCACCTTCTCCCTGGCGGGGGCCTACGAGCAGTACTTC
CDR3 protein: CASTFSLAGAYEQYF

clone size: NA
D gene: NA
V gene: TRBV15
J gene: TRBJ2-6
CDR3 DNA: TGTGCCACCAGAGCCCAGGGGTATGGGGCCAACGTCCTGACTTTC
CDR3 protein: CATRAQGYGANVLTF

clone size: NA
D gene: TRBD2
V gene: TRBV7-2
J gene: TRBJ2-1
CDR3 DNA: TGTGCCAGCAGCCCCCAAAGGACTAGCGGGGGGGATGAGCAGTTCTTC
CDR3 protein: CASSPQRTSGGDEQFF

clone size: NA
D gene: NA
V gene: TRBV10-3
J gene: TRBJ2-7
CDR3 DNA: TGTGCCATCAGACCAAACCACAGGGTCGATTACGAGCAGTACTTC
CDR3 protein: CAIRPNHRVDYEQYF

clone size: NA
D gene: TRBD1
V gene: TRBV5-1
J gene: TRBJ1-1
CDR3 DNA: TGCGCCAGCAGCACGGCAGGGACAGGGTCCTCTGAAGCTTTCTTT
CDR3 protein: CASSTAGTGSSEAFF

clone size: NA
D gene: TRBD1
V gene: TRBV5-1
J gene: TRBJ2-7
CDR3 DNA: TGCGCCAGCAGGGTGGAACCGGGACAGGGGTACTACGAGCAGTACTTC
CDR3 protein: CASRVEPGQGYYEQYF

clone size: NA
D gene: NA
V gene: TRBV11-1
J gene: TRBJ2-7
CDR3 DNA: TGTGCCAGCAGCCGTAGGAGGGCATCTCGGTACGAGCAGTACTTC
CDR3 protein: CASSRRRASRYEQYF

clone size: NA
D gene: TRBD1
V gene: TRBV19
J gene: TRBJ1-5
CDR3 DNA: TGTGCCAGTAACAGGGCAGGGGGAATAGCCTATCAGCCCCAGCATTTT
CDR3 protein: CASNRAGGIAYQPQHF

clone size: NA
D gene: TRBD2
V gene: TRBV7-9
J gene: TRBJ2-5
CDR3 DNA: TGTGCCAGCAGCTTGGGTAGCGGGGGTCACCAAGAGACCCAGTACTTC
CDR3 protein: CASSLGSGGHQETQYF

clone size: NA
D gene: NA
V gene: TRBV18
J gene: TRBJ2-7
CDR3 DNA: TGTGCCAGCTCACCCCAGACTAGGTCAGGCGAGCAGTACTTC
CDR3 protein: CASSPQTRSGEQYF

clone size: NA
D gene: NA
V gene: TRBV6-1
J gene: TRBJ2-7
CDR3 DNA: TGTGCCAGCTACTCCTACGAGCAGTACTTC
CDR3 protein: CASYSYEQYF